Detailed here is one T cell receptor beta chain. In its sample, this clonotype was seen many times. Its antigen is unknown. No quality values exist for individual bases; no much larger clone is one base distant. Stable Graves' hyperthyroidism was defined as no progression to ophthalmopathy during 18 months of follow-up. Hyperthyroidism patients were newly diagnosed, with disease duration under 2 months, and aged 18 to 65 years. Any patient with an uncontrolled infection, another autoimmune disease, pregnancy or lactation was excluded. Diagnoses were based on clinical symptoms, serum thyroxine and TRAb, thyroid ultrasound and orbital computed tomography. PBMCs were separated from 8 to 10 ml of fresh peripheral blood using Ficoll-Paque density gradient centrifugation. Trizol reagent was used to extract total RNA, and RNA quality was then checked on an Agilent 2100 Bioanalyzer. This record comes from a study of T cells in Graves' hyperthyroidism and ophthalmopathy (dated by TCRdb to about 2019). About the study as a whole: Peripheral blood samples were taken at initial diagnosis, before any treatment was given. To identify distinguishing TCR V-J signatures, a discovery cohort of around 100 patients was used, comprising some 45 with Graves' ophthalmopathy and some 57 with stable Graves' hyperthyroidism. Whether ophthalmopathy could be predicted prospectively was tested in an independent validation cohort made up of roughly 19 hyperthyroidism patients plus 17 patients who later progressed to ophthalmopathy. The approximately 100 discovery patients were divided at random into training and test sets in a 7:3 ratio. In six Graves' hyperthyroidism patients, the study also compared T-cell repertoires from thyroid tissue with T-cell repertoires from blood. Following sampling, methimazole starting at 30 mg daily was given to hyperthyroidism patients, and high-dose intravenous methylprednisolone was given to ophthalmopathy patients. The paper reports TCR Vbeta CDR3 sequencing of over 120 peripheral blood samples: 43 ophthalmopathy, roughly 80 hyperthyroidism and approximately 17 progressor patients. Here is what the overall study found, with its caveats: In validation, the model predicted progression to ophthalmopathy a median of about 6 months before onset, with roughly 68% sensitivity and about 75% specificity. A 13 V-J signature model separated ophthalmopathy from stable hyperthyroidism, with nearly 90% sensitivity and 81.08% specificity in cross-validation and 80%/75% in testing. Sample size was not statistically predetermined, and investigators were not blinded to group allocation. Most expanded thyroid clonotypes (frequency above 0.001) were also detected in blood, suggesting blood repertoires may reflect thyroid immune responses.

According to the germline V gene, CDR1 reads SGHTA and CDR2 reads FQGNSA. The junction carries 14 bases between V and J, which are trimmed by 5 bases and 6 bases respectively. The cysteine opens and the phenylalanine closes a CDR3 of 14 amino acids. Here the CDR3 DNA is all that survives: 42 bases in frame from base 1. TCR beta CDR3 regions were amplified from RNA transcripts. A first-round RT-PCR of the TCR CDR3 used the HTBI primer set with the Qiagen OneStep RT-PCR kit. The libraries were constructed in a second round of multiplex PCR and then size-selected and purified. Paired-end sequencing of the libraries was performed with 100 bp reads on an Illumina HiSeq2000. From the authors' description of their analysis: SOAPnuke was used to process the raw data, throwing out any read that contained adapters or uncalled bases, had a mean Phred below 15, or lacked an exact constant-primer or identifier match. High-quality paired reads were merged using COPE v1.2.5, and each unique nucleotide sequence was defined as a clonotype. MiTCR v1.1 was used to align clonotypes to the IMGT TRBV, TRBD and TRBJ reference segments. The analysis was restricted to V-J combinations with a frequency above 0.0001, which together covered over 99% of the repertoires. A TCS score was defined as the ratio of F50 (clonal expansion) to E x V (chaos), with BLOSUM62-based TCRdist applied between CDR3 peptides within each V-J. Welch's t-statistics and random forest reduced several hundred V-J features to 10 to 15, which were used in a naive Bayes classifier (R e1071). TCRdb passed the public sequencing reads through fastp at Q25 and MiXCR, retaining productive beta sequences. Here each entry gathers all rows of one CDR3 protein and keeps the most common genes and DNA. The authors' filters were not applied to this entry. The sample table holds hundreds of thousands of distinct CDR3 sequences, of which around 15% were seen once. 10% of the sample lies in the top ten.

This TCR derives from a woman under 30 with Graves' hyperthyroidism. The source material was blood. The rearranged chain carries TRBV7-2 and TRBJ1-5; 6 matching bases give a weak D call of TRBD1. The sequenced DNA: TGTGCCAGCAGCCTGGGGGGCGGAGGTCAGCCCCAGCATTTT. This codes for CASSLGGGGQPQHF.